This TCR beta chain came from a study of control samples from healthy donors and cancer patients. With V trimmed by 5 bases and J by 7 bases, 9 bases remained unmatched. CDR3 length: 15 residues. Per germline, CDR1 LNHDA and CDR2 SQIVND (reference sequence). Assay: immunoSEQ multiplex PCR; the TCRdb copy retains only in-frame clones and omits some. The repertoire holds some 410,000 clones, 80% to 95% seen once, with approximately 6.3% in the top ten. The sequencing sample was made of PBMCs. This TCR derives from a middle-aged man with head and neck cancer. V gene TRBV19 combines with J gene TRBJ2-1; 9 positions agree with TRBD2. CDR3 sequence (DNA): TGTGCCAGTAGTGCCGGGACTAGCAAGTCTAATGAGCAGTTCTTC. Translation gives CASSAGTSKSNEQFF.